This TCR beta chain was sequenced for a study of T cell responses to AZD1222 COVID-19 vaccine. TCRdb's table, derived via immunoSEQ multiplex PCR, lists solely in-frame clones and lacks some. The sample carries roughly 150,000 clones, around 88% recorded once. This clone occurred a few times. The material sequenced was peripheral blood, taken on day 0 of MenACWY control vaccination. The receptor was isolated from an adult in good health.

The CDR3 sequence: CASNEQWGNGYTDTQYF. CDR3 sequence (DNA): TGCGCCAGCAATGAACAGTGGGGCAACGGGTATACAGATACGCAGTATTTT. V usage is TRBV10-2 and J usage is TRBJ2-3; maybe TRBD1 (5 bases). The V gene's germline CDR1 is WSHSY and CDR2 SAAADI. CDR3 length: 17 amino acids. V lost 7 bases, J lost 3 bases, and 23 bases lay in between.